One sample yielded the 23 T cell receptor beta chains listed below, sequenced in a study of spatial heterogeneity in lung cancer. Documented time point: sample taken at primary tumor resection. The authors sequenced whole RNA from tumor, nontumor lung or frozen PBMC without sorting. TCRdb reanalysed the 5' RACE reads using MiXCR and keeps one entry per CDR3 protein. Altogether under 100,000 distinct CDR3 sequences are present, roughly 8.7% being singletons, with the ten largest covering less than 8.5%. The sample here was PBMCs, taken at surgery. All receptors come from a male donor with early-stage non-small cell lung cancer.

In this sample, this clonotype turned up many times. The CDR3: CASSLGGLGEKLFF. The CDR3 nucleotides read TGCGCCAGCAGCTTGGGGGGGCTTGGCGAAAAACTGTTTTTT. V usage is TRBV5-1 and J usage is TRBJ1-4; D perhaps matches TRBD1 (6 bases). This CDR3 comprises 14 residues. Germline values: CDR1 SGHRS, CDR2 YFSETQ. V was cut by 0 bases and J by 8 bases, with 11 bases left in between.

A few counts support this clonotype. The V call is TRBV18, the J call TRBJ2-5; 8 bases align to TRBD1. The CDR3 extends over 14 amino acids. V was clipped by 2 bases and J by 2 bases; unmatched bases: 1. In germline, CDR1 is KGHSH, CDR2 LQKENI. CDR3 nucleotides: TGTGCCAGCTCACCAGGGACAGGTCAAGAGACCCAGTACTTC. Protein: CASSPGTGQETQYF.

This clonotype appeared many times. The chain is built from TRBV3-1 and TRBJ1-3; D unresolved. The CDR3 runs 15 residues. V lost 1 base, J lost 2 bases, and 9 bases lay in between. Germline values: CDR1 LGHDT, CDR2 YNNKEL (reference sequence). The CDR3 here is CASSQAWVTGNTIYF. CDR3 bases: TGTGCCAGCAGCCAAGCATGGGTCACTGGAAACACCATATATTTT.

Comment on this clonotype: This may stem from a read error, because a much larger clone lies one nucleotide away. Because it lacks the conserved phenylalanine or tryptophan at the end, this CDR3 is likely a read error. The limits of the CDR3 on the DNA are not certain, so only TCRdb's listed CDR3 is given. The chain links TRBV27 to TRBJ2-1; no DNA check was done on the table's D call, TRBD2. Germline V gives CDR1 MNHEY, CDR2 SMNVEV (reference sequence). The CDR3 extends over 13 residues, inclusive of both ends. The CDR3 protein is CASSLSREGSKFS.

The V call is TRBV12-3 or TRBV12-4, the J call TRBJ2-7; 7 nucleotides line up with TRBD1. The CDR3 has 14 amino acids. V was pared by 5 bases and J by 0 bases, with 4 bases of the junction left unmatched. CDR3 residues: CASSRDSSSYEQYF. DNA for the CDR3: TGTGCCAGCAGTCGGGACAGTTCCTCCTACGAGCAGTACTTC.

The chain employs TRBV9 and TRBJ2-3, with 10 bases matching TRBD1. The CDR3 spans 17 residues. J lost 4 bases, V lost 1 base, and 9 bases had no gene match. Germline CDR1 is SGDLS and CDR2 is YYNGEE. The CDR3 spells CASSVTGGQGTADTQYF. Here the CDR3 DNA reads TGTGCCAGCAGCGTAACGGGGGGACAGGGGACCGCAGATACGCAGTATTTT.

The V call is TRBV29-1, the J call TRBJ1-2, with D possibly matching TRBD1 (5 bases). This CDR3 is built from 15 residues. V was clipped by 0 bases and J by 5 bases, with 16 bases between them. CDR1 and CDR2 from the germline V gene are SQVTM and ANQGSEA. The CDR3 sequence: CSVEDPRDTAYGYTF. CDR3 sequence (DNA): TGCAGCGTTGAAGACCCCAGGGATACGGCTTATGGCTACACCTTC.

This clonotype was recorded a few times. The V and J genes are TRBV15 and TRBJ2-7; D may be TRBD1 (6 bases). Germline values: CDR1 LNHNV, CDR2 YYDKDF (reference sequence). Trimming took off 0 bases at V and 2 bases at J, with 14 bases between the two ends. This CDR3 contains 16 residues. Here the CDR3 DNA reads TGTGCCACCAGCAGAGAAAAGACCAGGGGACCCTACGAGCAGTACTTC. This sequence encodes CATSREKTRGPYEQYF.

This clonotype was recorded at least ten times. This chain joins TRBV6-2 or TRBV6-3 and TRBJ1-4, with no clear D. V was shortened by 5 bases and J by 8 bases, with 6 bases between the two germline ends. This CDR3 has 11 residues. The germline CDR1 and CDR2 sequences are MNHEY and SVGEGT. CDR3 sequence (DNA): TGTGCCAGCAGTAATGGAGAAAAACTGTTTTTT. Its translation: CASSNGEKLFF.

This clonotype was counted only a few times. The chain is built from TRBV7-9 and TRBJ2-7; 7 bases agree with TRBD2. V trimming: 4 bases; J trimming: 3 bases; junction bases outside the gene matches: 12. The V gene's germline CDR1 is SEHNR and CDR2 FQNEAQ (reference sequence). The CDR3 covers 16 residues. The CDR3 sequence is CASSSLGEAGDYEQYF. The CDR3 DNA follows: TGTGCCAGCAGCTCCCTCGGGGAGGCGGGGGACTACGAGCAGTACTTC.

A few counts support this clonotype. The rearrangement links TRBV7-8 to TRBJ2-3; possible D gene TRBD1, 5 bases. Germline V CDR1 and CDR2: SGHVS, FQNEAQ. The CDR3 spans 13 residues. The V and J ends lost 4 bases and 4 bases respectively, with 9 bases between them. CDR3 region: CASSSTGPDTQYF. The CDR3 DNA follows: TGTGCCAGCAGCTCAACAGGACCAGATACGCAGTATTTT.

In its sample, this clonotype was seen a few times. The chain has TRBV19 and TRBJ2-4; TRBD1 is a possible D gene (6 bases). Germline V lookup: CDR1 LNHDA, CDR2 SQIVND (reference sequence). The V gene lost 5 bases and the J gene lost 0 bases, with 17 bases spanning the gap. The CDR3 is 17 amino acids. The CDR3 DNA reads as TGTGCCAGTAGTTTAACGACAGGCGTCCTAGCCAAAAACATTCAGTACTTC. Translated: CASSLTTGVLAKNIQYF.

This clonotype turned up a few times. The J gene is TRBJ1-5, the V gene TRBV19, with 9 positions matching TRBD1. Germline V CDR1 and CDR2: LNHDA, SQIVND (reference sequence). The CDR3 length is 16 residues. The ends lost 4 bases at V and 0 bases at J; junction bases unmatched: 4. The CDR3 spells CASSNGQGYSNQPQHF. For the CDR3, the DNA is TGTGCCAGTAGTAACGGACAGGGGTATAGCAATCAGCCCCAGCATTTT.

This clonotype was detected many times. The V call is TRBV29-1, the J call TRBJ2-7; D is perhaps TRBD1 or TRBD2 (5 bases each). CDR1 is SQVTM and CDR2 is ANQGSEA in the germline V gene. The ends were cut back, 4 bases at V and 0 bases at J, with 13 bases in the middle. The CDR3 covers 14 residues. CDR3: CSVVWGPGSYEQYF. DNA for the CDR3: TGCAGCGTTGTCTGGGGACCGGGCTCCTACGAGCAGTACTTC.

This clonotype appeared many times. In nucleotides, the CDR3 is TGTGCCAGCAGCTCCAGACAGGGGGCAAACCAGCCCCAGCATTTT. Translating gives CASSSRQGANQPQHF. The chain recombines TRBV7-2 with TRBJ1-5; 10 bases are a match to TRBD1. The germline CDR1 and CDR2 sequences are SGHTA and FQGNSA. This CDR3 comprises 15 residues. V shed 4 bases and J 7 bases; nucleotides not matched to a gene: 7.

The table lists this clonotype with many counts. The chain has TRBV29-1 and TRBJ2-2; D possibly corresponds to TRBD1 (6 bases). V shed 5 bases and J shed 1 base, with 11 bases lying between them. The CDR3 runs 14 residues. Germline CDR1 SQVTM, CDR2 ANQGSEA. As DNA, the CDR3 is TGCAGCGTTATTGGGACAATGAACACCGGGGAGCTGTTTTTT. Protein sequence: CSVIGTMNTGELFF.

This clonotype turned up a few times. This sequence joins TRBV6-5 and TRBJ1-2; D not resolved. Germline-derived CDR1 and CDR2 are MNHEY and SVGAGI. Between the trimmed V and J ends, which lost 0 bases and 1 base, there was a span of 9 bases. The CDR3 has 15 amino acids. In DNA form, the CDR3 reads TGTGCCAGCAGTTACTCCCTAGGGTTTAACTATGGCTACACCTTC. The encoded protein is CASSYSLGFNYGYTF.

The chain joins TRBV6-6 to TRBJ2-7, with a weak D call TRBD2 (5 bases). CDR1 MNHNY and CDR2 SVGAGI come from the germline V gene (reference sequence). The CDR3 has 13 amino acids. The germline V and J ends were trimmed by 8 bases and 5 bases, with 16 bases remaining between them. Here the CDR3 reads CASEDSRLDEQYF. Written as DNA, the CDR3 is TGTGCCAGCGAGGACTCCCGCCTGGACGAGCAGTACTTC.

V gene TRBV4-3 combines with J gene TRBJ2-5; no definite D call. V dropped 5 bases and J dropped 0 bases, with 13 bases sitting between them. Germline loops: CDR1 LGHNA, CDR2 YSLEER. The CDR3 runs 15 residues. The CDR3 reads CASSSDWNDQETQYF. DNA of the CDR3: TGCGCCAGCAGCTCCGACTGGAACGACCAAGAGACCCAGTACTTC.

This clonotype occurred many times. V gene TRBV28 combines with J gene TRBJ2-1; 8 bases fit TRBD2. V was pared by 6 bases and J by 3 bases, with 4 bases of the junction left unmatched. The CDR3 length is 14 residues. Germline loops: CDR1 MDHEN, CDR2 SYDVKM. The CDR3 DNA follows: TGTGCCAGCAGAACTAGCGGCATCTACAATGAGCAGTTCTTC. Protein sequence: CASRTSGIYNEQFF. The complete variable domain, with remaining parts taken from reference TRBV28 and TRBJ2-1, reads DVKVTQSSRYLVKRTGEKVFLECVQDMDHENMFWYRQDPGLGLRLIYFSYDVKMKEKGDIPEGYSVSREKKERFSLILESASTNQTSMYLCASRTSGIYNEQFFGPGTRLTVL.

This clonotype was detected only a few times. This chain uses TRBV29-1 with TRBJ2-1, with TRBD2 matching over 9 bases. J was trimmed by 10 bases and V by 2 bases; bases with no gene match: 6. The CDR3 extends over 13 amino acids. Germline V CDR1 and CDR2: SQVTM, ANQGSEA. The CDR3 DNA reads as TGCAGCGTTGAACTGGCTAGCGGGGACGAGCAGTTCTTC. Protein sequence: CSVELASGDEQFF.

In its sample, this clonotype was seen many times. V usage is TRBV5-1 and J usage is TRBJ2-2; 9 bases align to TRBD1. Germline lookup yields CDR1 SGHRS and CDR2 YFSETQ. The CDR3 length is 15 residues. The ends lost 1 base at V and 6 bases at J; junction bases unmatched: 4. CDR3 residues: CASSLRTGDAGELFF. The CDR3 DNA reads TGCGCCAGCAGCTTGAGGACAGGGGACGCCGGGGAGCTGTTTTTT. The entire variable domain, with the rest obtained from reference TRBV5-1 and TRBJ2-2, is as follows: KAGVTQTPRYLIKTRGQQVTLSCSPISGHRSVSWYQQTPGQGLQFLFEYFSETQRNKGNFPGRFSGRQFSNSRSEMNVSTLELGDSALYLCASSLRTGDAGELFFGEGSRLTVL.

The chain uses TRBV2 and TRBJ2-2, with 7 bases matching TRBD1. The ends lost 5 bases at V and 2 bases at J; junction bases unmatched: 8. The CDR3 contains 16 residues. Germline V gives CDR1 SNHLY, CDR2 FYNNEI. CDR3 protein: CASSYLGGSNTGELFF. The CDR3, as DNA: TGTGCCAGCAGTTACTTAGGGGGCTCAAACACCGGGGAGCTGTTTTTT.